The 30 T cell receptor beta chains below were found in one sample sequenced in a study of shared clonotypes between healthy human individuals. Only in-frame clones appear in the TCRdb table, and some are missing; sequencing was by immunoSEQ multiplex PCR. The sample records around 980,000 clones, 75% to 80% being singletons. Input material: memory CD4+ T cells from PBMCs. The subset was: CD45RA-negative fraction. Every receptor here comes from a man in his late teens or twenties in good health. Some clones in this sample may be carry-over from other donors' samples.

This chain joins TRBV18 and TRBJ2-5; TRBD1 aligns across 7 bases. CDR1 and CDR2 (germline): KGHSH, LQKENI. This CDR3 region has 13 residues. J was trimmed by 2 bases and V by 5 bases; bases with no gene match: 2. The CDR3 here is CASSGQVQETQYF. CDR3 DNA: TGTGCCAGCTCAGGACAGGTACAAGAGACCCAGTACTTC.

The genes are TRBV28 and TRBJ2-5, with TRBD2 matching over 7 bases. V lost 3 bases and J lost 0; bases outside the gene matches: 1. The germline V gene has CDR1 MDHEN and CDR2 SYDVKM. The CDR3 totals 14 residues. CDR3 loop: CASSFGGYQETQYF. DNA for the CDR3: TGTGCCAGCAGTTTCGGGGGGTACCAAGAGACCCAGTACTTC.

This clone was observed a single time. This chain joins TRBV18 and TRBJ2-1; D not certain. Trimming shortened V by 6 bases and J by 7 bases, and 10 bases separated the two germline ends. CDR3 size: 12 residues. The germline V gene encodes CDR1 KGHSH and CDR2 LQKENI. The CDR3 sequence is CASSPMRNEQFF. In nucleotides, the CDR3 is TGTGCCAGCTCCCCAATGCGTAATGAGCAGTTCTTC.

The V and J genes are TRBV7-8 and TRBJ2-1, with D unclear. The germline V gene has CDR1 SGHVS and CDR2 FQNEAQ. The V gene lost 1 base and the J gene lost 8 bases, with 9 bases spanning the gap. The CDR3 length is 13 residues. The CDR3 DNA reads TGTGCCAGCAGCTTAGGGGTTAGAGATGAGCAGTTCTTC. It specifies CASSLGVRDEQFF.

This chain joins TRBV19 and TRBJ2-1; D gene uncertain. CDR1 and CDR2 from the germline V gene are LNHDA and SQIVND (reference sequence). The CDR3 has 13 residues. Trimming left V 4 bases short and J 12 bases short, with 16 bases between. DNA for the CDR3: TGTGCCAGTAGTACCGCAAGTAGGGCCGCGCAGTTCTTC. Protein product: CASSTASRAAQFF.

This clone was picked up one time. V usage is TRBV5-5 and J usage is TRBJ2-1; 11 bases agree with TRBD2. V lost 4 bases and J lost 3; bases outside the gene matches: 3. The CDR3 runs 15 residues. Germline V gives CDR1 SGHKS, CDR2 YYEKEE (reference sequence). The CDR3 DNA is TGTGCCAGCAGCCAGGGACTAGCGGTCTACAATGAGCAGTTCTTC. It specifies CASSQGLAVYNEQFF.

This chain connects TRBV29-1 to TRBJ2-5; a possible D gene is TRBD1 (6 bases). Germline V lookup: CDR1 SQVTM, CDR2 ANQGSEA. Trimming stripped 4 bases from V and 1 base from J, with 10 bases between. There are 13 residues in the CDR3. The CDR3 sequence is CSVGSGAQETQYF. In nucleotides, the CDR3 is TGCAGCGTTGGCTCAGGGGCCCAAGAGACCCAGTACTTC. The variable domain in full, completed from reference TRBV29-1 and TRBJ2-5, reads SAVISQKPSRDICQRGTSLTIQCQVDSQVTMMFWYRQQPGQSLTLIATANQGSEATYESGFVIDKFPISRPNLTFSTLTVSNMSPEDSSIYLCSVGSGAQETQYFGPGTRLLVL.

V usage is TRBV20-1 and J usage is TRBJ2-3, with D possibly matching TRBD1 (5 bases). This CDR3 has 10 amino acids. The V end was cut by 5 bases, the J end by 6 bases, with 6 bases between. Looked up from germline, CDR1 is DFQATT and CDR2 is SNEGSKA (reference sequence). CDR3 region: CSAGADTQYF. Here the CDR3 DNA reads TGCAGTGCTGGGGCGGATACGCAGTATTTT.

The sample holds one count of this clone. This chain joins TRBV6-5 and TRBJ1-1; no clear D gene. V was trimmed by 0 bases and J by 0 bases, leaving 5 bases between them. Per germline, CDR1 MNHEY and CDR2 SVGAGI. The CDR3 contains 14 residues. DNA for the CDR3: TGTGCCAGCAGTTACTCGCAGATGAACACTGAAGCTTTCTTT. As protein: CASSYSQMNTEAFF.

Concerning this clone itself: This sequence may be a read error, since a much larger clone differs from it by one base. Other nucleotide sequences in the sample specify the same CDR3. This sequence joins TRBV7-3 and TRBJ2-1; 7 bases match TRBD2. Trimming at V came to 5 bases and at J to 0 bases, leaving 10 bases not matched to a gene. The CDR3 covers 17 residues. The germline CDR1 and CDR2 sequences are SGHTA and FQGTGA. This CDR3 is CASSRWAAGVSYNEQFF. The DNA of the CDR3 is TGTGCCAGCAGCCGGTGGGCGGCGGGAGTCTCCTACAATGAGCAGTTCTTC.

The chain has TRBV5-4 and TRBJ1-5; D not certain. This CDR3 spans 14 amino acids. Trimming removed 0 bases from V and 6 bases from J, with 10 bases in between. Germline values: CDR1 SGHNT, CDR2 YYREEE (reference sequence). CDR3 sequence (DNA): TGTGCCAGCAGCTTGGACCCTCGGACTCAGCCCCAGCATTTT. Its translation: CASSLDPRTQPQHF.

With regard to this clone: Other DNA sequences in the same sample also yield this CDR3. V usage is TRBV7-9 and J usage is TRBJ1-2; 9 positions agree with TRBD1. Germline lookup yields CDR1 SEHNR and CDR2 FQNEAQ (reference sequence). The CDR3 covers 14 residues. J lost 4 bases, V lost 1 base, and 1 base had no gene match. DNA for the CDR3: TGTGCCAGCAGCTTAGGGGGACAGGGCTATGGCTACACCTTC. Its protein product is CASSLGGQGYGYTF.

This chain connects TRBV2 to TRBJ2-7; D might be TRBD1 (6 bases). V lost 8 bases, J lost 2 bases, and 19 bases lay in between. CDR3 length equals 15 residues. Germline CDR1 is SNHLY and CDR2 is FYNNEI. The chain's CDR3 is CASLLSAGDPYEQYF. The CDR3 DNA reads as TGTGCCAGCCTCCTAAGCGCAGGGGACCCCTACGAGCAGTACTTC.

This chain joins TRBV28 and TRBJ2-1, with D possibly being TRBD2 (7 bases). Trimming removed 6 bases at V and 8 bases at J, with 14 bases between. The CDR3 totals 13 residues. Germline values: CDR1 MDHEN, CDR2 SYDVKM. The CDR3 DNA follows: TGTGCCAGCAGGACAGGAGGGAGGGATGAGCAGTTCTTC. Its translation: CASRTGGRDEQFF.

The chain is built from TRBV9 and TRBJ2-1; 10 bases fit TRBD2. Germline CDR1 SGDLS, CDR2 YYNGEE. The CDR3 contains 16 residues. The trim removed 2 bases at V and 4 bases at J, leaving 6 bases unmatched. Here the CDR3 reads CASSVSGLAQYNEQFF. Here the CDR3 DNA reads TGTGCCAGCAGCGTTTCGGGACTAGCGCAATACAATGAGCAGTTCTTC. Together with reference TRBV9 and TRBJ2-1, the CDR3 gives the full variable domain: DSGVTQTPKHLITATGQRVTLRCSPRSGDLSVYWYQQSLDQGLQFLIQYYNGEERAKGNILERFSAQQFPDLHSELNLSSLELGDSALYFCASSVSGLAQYNEQFFGPGTRLTVL.

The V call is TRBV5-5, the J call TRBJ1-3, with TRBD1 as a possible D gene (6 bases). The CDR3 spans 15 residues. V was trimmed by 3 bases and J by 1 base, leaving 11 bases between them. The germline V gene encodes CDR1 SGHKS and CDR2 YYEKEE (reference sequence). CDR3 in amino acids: CASSYDRTSGNTIYF. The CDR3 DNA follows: TGTGCCAGCAGCTACGACAGGACTTCTGGAAACACCATATATTTT.

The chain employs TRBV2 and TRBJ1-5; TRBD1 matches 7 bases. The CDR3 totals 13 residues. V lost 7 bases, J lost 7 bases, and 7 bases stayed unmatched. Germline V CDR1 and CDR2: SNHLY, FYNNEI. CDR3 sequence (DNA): TGTGCCAGCAACGGACAGGAAACCCAGCCCCAGCATTTT. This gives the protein CASNGQETQPQHF.

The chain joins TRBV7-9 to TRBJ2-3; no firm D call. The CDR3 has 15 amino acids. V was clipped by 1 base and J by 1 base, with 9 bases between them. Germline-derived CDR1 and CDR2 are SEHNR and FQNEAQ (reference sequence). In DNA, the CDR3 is TGTGCCAGCAGCTTAGTGGCGGCCGGCACAGATACGCAGTATTTT. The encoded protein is CASSLVAAGTDTQYF. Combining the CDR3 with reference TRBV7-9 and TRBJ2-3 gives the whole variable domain DTGVSQNPRHKITKRGQNVTFRCDPISEHNRLYWYRQTLGQGPEFLTYFQNEAQLEKSRLLSDRFSAERPKGSFSTLEIQRTEQGDSAMYLCASSLVAAGTDTQYFGPGTRLTVL.

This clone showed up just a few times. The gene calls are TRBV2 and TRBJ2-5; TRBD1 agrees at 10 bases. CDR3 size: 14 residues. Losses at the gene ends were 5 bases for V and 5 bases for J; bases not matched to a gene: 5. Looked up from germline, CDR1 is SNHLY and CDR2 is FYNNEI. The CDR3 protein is CASSYRTGGETQYF. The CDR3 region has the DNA TGTGCCAGCAGTTACCGGACAGGGGGTGAGACCCAGTACTTC.

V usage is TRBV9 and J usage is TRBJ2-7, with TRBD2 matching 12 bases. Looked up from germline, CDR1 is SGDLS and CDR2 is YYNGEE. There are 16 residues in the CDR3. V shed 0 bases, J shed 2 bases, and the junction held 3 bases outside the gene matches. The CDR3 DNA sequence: TGTGCCAGCAGCGTAGGGCGACTAGCGGGAGCCTACGAGCAGTACTTC. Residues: CASSVGRLAGAYEQYF.

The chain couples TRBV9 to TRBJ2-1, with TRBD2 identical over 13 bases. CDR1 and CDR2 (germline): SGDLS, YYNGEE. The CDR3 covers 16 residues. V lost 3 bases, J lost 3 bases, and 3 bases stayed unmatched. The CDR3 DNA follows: TGTGCCAGCAGCGCTCGGACTAGCGGGGGCTACAATGAGCAGTTCTTC. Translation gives CASSARTSGGYNEQFF.

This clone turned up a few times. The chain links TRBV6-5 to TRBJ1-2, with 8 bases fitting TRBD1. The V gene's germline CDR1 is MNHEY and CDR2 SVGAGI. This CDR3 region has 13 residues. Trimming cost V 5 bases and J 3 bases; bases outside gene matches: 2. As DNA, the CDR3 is TGTGCCAGCAGTCTGACAGGGGACTATGGCTACACCTTC. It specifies CASSLTGDYGYTF.

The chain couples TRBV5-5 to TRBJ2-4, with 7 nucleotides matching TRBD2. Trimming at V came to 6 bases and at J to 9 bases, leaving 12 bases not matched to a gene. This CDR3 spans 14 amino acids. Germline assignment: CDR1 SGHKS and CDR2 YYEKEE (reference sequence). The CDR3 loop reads CASTVPTSDSIQYF. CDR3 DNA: TGTGCCAGCACCGTCCCCACTAGCGATAGCATTCAGTACTTC.

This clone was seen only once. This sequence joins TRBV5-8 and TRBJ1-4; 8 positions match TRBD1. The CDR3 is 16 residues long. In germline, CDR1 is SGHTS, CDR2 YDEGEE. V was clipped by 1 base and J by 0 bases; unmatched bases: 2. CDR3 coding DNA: TGTGCCAGCAGCTTGCCGGGACAGGCAACTAATGAAAAACTGTTTTTT. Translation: CASSLPGQATNEKLFF.

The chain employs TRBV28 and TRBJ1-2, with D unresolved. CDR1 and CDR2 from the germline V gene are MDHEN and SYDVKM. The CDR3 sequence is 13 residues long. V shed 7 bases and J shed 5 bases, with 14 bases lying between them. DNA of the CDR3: TGTGCCAGCACCTTGGAGGAGAGGTATGGCTACACCTTC. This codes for CASTLEERYGYTF.

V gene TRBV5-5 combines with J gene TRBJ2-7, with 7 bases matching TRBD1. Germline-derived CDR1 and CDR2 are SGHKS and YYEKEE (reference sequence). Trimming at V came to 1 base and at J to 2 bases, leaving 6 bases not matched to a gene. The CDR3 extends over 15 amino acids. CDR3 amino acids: CASSLLPQGAYEQYF. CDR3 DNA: TGTGCCAGCAGCTTGCTTCCCCAGGGGGCCTACGAGCAGTACTTC.

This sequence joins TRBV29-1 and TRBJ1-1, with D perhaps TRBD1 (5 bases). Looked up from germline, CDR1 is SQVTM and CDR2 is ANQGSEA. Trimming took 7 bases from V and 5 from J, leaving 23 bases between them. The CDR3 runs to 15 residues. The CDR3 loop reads CSAPLWSGRSTEAFF. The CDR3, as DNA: TGCAGCGCTCCCTTATGGTCAGGGAGGAGTACTGAAGCTTTCTTT.

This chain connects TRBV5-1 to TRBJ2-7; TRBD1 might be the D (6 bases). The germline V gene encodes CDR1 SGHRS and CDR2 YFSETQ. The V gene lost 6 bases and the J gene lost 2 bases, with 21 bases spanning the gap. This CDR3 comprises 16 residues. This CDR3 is CASTPIGTPGPYEQYF. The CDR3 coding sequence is TGCGCCAGCACACCTATAGGGACACCGGGTCCCTACGAGCAGTACTTC. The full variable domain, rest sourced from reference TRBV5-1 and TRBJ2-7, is KAGVTQTPRYLIKTRGQQVTLSCSPISGHRSVSWYQQTPGQGLQFLFEYFSETQRNKGNFPGRFSGRQFSNSRSEMNVSTLELGDSALYLCASTPIGTPGPYEQYFGPGTRLTVT.

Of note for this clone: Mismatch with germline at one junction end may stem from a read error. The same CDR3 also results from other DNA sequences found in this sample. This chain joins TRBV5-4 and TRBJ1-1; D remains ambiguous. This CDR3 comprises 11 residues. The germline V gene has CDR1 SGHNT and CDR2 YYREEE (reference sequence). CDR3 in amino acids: CASSLDTEAFF. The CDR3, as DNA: TGTGCCAGCAGCTTGGACACAGAAGCTTTCTTT.

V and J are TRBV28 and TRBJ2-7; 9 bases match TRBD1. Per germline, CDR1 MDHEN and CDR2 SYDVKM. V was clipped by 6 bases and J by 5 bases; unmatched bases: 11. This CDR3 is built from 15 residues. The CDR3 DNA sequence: TGTGCCAGCAGACGTACAGGGGGCGCTTTTGACGAGCAGTACTTC. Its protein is CASRRTGGAFDEQYF.